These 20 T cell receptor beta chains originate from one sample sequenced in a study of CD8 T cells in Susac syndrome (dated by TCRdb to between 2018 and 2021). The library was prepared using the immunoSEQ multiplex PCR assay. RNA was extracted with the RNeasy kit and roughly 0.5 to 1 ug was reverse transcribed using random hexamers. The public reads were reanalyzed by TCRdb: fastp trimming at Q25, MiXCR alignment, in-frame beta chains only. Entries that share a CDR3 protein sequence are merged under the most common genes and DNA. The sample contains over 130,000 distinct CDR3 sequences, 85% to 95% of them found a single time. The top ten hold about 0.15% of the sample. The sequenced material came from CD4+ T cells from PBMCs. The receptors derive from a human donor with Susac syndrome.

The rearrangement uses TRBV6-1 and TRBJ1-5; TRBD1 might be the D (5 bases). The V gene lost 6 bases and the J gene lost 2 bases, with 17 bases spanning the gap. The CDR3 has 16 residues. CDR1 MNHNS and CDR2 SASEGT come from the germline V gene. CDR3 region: CASRSLLGEGNQPQHF. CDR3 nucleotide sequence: TGTGCCAGCAGGTCCCTTCTGGGGGAGGGCAATCAGCCCCAGCATTTT.

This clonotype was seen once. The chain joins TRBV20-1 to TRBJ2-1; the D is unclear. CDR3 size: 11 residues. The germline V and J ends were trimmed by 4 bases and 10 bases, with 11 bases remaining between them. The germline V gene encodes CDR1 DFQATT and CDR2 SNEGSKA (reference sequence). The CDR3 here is CSAKSFGEQFF. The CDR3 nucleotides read TGCAGTGCTAAATCATTCGGCGAGCAGTTCTTC.

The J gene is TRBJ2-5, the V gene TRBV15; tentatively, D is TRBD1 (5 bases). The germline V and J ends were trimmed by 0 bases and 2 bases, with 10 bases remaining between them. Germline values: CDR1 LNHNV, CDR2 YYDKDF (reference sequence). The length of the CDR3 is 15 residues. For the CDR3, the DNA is TGTGCCACCAGCAGAGATTCCCGGACACAAGAGACCCAGTACTTC. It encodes CATSRDSRTQETQYF.

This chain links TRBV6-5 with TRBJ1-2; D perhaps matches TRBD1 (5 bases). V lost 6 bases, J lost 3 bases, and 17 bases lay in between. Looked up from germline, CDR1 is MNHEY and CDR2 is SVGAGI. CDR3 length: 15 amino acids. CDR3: CASRSPGGVDYGYTF. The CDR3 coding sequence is TGTGCCAGCAGAAGCCCGGGGGGGGTGGACTATGGCTACACCTTC.

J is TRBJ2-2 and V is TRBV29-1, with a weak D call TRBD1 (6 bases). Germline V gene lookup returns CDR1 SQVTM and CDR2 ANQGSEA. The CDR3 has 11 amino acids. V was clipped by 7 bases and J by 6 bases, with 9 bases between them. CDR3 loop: CSGKGAGELFF. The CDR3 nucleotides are TGCAGCGGGAAGGGGGCCGGGGAGCTGTTTTTT.

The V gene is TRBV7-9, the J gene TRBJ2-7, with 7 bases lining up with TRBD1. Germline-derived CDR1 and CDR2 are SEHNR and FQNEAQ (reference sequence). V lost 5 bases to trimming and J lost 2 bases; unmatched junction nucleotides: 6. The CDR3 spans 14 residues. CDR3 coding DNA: TGTGCCAGCAGCCAGGGACAGCAAGCCTACGAGCAGTACTTC. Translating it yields CASSQGQQAYEQYF. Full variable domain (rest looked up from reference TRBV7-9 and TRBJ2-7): DTGVSQNPRHKITKRGQNVTFRCDPISEHNRLYWYRQTLGQGPEFLTYFQNEAQLEKSRLLSDRFSAERPKGSFSTLEIQRTEQGDSAMYLCASSQGQQAYEQYFGPGTRLTVT.

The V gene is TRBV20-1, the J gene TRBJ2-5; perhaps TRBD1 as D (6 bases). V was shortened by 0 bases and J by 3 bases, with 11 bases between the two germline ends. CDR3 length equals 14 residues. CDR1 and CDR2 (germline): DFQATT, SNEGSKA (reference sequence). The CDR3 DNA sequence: TGCAGTGCTAGAGATAGTCAGGGGAAAGAGACCCAGTACTTC. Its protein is CSARDSQGKETQYF.

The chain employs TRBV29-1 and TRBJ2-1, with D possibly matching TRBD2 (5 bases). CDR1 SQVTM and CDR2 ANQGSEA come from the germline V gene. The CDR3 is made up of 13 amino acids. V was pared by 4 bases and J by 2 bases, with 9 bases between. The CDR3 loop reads CSVAGYAYNEQFF. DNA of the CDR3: TGCAGCGTTGCGGGATACGCCTACAATGAGCAGTTCTTC.

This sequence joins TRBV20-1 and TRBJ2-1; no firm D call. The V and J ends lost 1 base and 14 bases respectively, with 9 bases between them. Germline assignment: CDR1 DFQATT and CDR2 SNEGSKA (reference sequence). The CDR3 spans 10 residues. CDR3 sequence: CSARALREFF. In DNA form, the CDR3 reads TGCAGTGCTAGAGCCCTTAGGGAGTTCTTC.

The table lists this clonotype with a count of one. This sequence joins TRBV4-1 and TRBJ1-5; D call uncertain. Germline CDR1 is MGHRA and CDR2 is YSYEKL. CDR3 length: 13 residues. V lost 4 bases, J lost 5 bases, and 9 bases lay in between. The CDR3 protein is CASSREAYQPQHF. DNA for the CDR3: TGCGCCAGCAGCCGAGAAGCCTATCAGCCCCAGCATTTT.

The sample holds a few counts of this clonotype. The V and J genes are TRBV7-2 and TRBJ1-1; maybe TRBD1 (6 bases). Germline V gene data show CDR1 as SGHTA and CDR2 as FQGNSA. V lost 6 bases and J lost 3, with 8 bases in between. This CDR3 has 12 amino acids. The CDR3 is CASRGQYTEAFF. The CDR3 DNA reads TGTGCCAGCAGAGGACAGTACACTGAAGCTTTCTTT.

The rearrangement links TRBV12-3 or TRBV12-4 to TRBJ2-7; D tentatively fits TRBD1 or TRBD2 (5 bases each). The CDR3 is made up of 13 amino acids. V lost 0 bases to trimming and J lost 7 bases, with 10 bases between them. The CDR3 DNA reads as TGTGCCAGCAGTTTAGCGGGGGTGGCGGAGCAGTACTTC. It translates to CASSLAGVAEQYF.

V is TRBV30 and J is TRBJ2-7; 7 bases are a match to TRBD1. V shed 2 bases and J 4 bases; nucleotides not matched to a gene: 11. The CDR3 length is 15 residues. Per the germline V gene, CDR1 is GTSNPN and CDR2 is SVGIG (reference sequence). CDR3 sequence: CAWSTPGQHIYEQYF. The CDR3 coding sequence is TGTGCCTGGAGTACACCGGGACAGCATATATACGAGCAGTACTTC.

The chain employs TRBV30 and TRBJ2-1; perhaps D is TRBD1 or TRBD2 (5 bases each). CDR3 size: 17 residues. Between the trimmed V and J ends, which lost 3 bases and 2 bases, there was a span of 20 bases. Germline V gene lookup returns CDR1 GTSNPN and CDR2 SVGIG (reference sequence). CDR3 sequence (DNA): TGTGCCTGGAGGGGGTATGGTGAGGGGAAGCCCTACAATGAGCAGTTCTTC. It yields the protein CAWRGYGEGKPYNEQFF.

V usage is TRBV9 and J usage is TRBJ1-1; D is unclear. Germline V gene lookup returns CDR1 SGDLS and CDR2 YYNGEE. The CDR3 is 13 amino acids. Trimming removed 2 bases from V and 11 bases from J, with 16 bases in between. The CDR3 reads CASSVESGSLAFF. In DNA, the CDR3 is TGTGCCAGCAGCGTGGAGTCTGGGTCCCTCGCTTTCTTT. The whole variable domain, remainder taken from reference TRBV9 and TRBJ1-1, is DSGVTQTPKHLITATGQRVTLRCSPRSGDLSVYWYQQSLDQGLQFLIQYYNGEERAKGNILERFSAQQFPDLHSELNLSSLELGDSALYFCASSVESGSLAFFGQGTRLTVV.

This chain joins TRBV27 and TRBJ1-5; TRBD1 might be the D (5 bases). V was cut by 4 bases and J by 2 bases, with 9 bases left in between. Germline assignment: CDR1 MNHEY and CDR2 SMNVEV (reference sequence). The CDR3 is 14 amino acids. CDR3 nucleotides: TGTGCCAGCAGTTGGAGAGGGGGCAATCAGCCCCAGCATTTT. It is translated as CASSWRGGNQPQHF.

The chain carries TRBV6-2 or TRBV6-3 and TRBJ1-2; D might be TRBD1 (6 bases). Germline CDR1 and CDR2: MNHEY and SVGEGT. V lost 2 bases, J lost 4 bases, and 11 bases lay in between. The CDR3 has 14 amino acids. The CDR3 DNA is TGTGCCAGCAGTTACGACGGACAGATCTATGGCTACACCTTC. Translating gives CASSYDGQIYGYTF.

This CDR3 is CASASHPELPETQYF. As DNA, the CDR3 is TGTGCCAGCGCAAGCCACCCAGAGCTCCCGGAGACCCAGTACTTC. The chain carries TRBV9 and TRBJ2-5; D gene ambiguous. The CDR3 sequence is 15 residues long. Trimming left V 7 bases short and J 5 bases short, with 21 bases between. Looked up from germline, CDR1 is SGDLS and CDR2 is YYNGEE.

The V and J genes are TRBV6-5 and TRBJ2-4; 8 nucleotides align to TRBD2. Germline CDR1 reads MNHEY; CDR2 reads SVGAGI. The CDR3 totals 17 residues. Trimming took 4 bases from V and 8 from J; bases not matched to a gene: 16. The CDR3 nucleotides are TGTGCCAGCAGTTCCCACACTAGCGGAACATTTCGGGACATTCAGTACTTC. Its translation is CASSSHTSGTFRDIQYF.

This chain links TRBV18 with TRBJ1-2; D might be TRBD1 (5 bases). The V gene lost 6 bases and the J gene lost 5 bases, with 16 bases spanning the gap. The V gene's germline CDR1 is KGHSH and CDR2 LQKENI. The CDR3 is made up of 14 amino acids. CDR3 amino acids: CASSTGAGGYGYTF. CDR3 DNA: TGTGCCAGCTCGACCGGGGCAGGAGGGTATGGCTACACCTTC.